The table lists the clone carrying this T cell receptor beta chain with a few counts. This CDR3 spans 15 amino acids. J was trimmed by 0 bases and V by 3 bases; bases with no gene match: 2. Germline assignment: CDR1 SGHTA and CDR2 FQGNSA. TCRdb itself ran the RT-PCR reads through MiXCR, one entry per CDR3 protein. The table shows more than 550,000 distinct CDR3 sequences, with 13% to 15% occurring only once. This TCR was recovered from a female donor in good health, serving as a healthy control. The sample consisted of memory CD4+ T cells from blood. The chain uses TRBV7-2 and TRBJ2-7, with 10 nucleotides matching TRBD1. The CDR3: CASSLGQGFSYEQYF. The DNA for the CDR3 is TGTGCCAGCAGCTTGGGACAGGGGTTCTCCTACGAGCAGTACTTC.